Here is one T cell receptor (beta chain) with its context. Germline assignment: CDR1 SGHTA and CDR2 FQGNSA. The trim removed 7 bases at V and 4 bases at J, leaving 9 bases unmatched. This CDR3 region has 15 residues. This record comes from a study of control samples from healthy donors and cancer patients. Assay: immunoSEQ multiplex PCR; the TCRdb copy retains only in-frame clones and omits some. The data hold tens of thousands of clones, with approximately 91% observed a single time. The sample consisted of blood. The J gene is TRBJ2-3, the V gene TRBV7-2, with TRBD2 identical over 9 bases. The receptor comes from an older woman in good health. In nucleotides, the CDR3 is TGTGCCAGCACCCCTGCGGGAGGGAGTGCAGATACGCAGTATTTT. It specifies CASTPAGGSADTQYF.